This T cell receptor beta chain was retrieved from a study of blood T cell repertoires in COVID-19. The wider study: Samples representing acute and convalescent COVID-19 were sourced from the United States, Italy and Spain. T cells, B-cell-depleted T cells, or PBMCs provided the cDNA or gDNA that served as material.

V dropped 0 bases and J dropped 3 bases, with 18 bases sitting between them. Germline CDR1 is MNHEY and CDR2 is SVGEGT. The CDR3 has 18 residues. The table came from immunoSEQ multiplex PCR; TCRdb's copy has only in-frame clones and leaves some out. The table has approximately 250,000 clones, about 80% seen once; the top ten hold around 7.8%. Material: peripheral blood. The chain uses TRBV6-2 or TRBV6-3 and TRBJ1-5; no clear D. The clonotype was recovered from a human donor in a cohort sampled during active COVID-19. The CDR3 reads CASSYSSPKRTVNQPQHF. CDR3 coding DNA: TGTGCCAGCAGTTACTCAAGCCCCAAGAGAACGGTCAATCAGCCCCAGCATTTT.